This T cell receptor (beta chain) was sequenced during a study of blood T cells in healthy people across ages. Sample donors were healthy Caucasian individuals that came from Russia, aged roughly 6 to 95. A sample-barcoded 5' primer and a J-beta primer mix were used in a second PCR of roughly 6 to 11 cycles. TCRdb re-called the 5' RACE reads with MiXCR, one entry per CDR3 protein. The sample holds almost 800,000 distinct CDR3 sequences, about 62% seen once. This clonotype has a handful of counts. Its antigen is currently unknown. Findings and caveats of the study: Roughly linearly, TCR beta diversity per million T cells fell as age increased. The study found more naive CD4+ cells and higher diversity in long-lived than aged donors. It was not possible, with unsorted PBMCs, to conclusively compare naive and antigen-experienced cells.

This CDR3 has 13 residues. V was cut by 6 bases and J by 1 base, with 8 bases left in between. Sequencing was carried out using blood. The gene calls are TRBV12-3 or TRBV12-4 and TRBJ2-3; TRBD1 might be the D (5 bases). The sequence was collected from a man aged 25-40 years in good health. The CDR3 reads CASRQQGTDTQYF. CDR3 DNA: TGTGCCAGCAGACAACAGGGCACAGATACGCAGTATTTT.